One sample yielded the 25 T cell receptor beta chains listed below, sequenced in a study of blood T cell repertoires in COVID-19. Clones were sequenced by immunoSEQ multiplex PCR, and TCRdb holds only the in-frame ones, with some missing. The table has 140,000 to 150,000 clones, about nine tenths seen once. Sequencing was carried out using peripheral blood. All receptors come from a human donor in a cohort sampled during active COVID-19.

This clone came up once. The rearrangement uses TRBV11-3 and TRBJ2-7, with 10 bases identical to TRBD1. The V gene's germline CDR1 is SGHNT and CDR2 YENEEA. The CDR3 has 15 amino acids. J was trimmed by 3 bases and V by 1 base; bases with no gene match: 3. The CDR3 here is CASSLGTGGDYEQYF. CDR3 sequence (DNA): TGTGCCAGCAGCTTAGGGACAGGGGGAGACTACGAGCAGTACTTC.

The chain combines TRBV7-2 with TRBJ2-1; 12 bases are shared with TRBD2. The CDR3 is 16 amino acids. J gave up 7 bases and V 5 bases, and 9 bases lay outside the gene matches. Germline V gene lookup returns CDR1 SGHTA and CDR2 FQGNSA. The chain's CDR3 is CASSRTSGTLGNEQFF. The CDR3 DNA follows: TGTGCCAGCAGCCGGACTAGCGGGACACTTGGGAATGAGCAGTTCTTC.

Only one count was recorded for this clone. The chain joins TRBV5-1 to TRBJ2-6; D gene uncertain. Germline CDR1 SGHRS, CDR2 YFSETQ. Trimming left V 1 base short and J 1 base short, with 6 bases between. The CDR3 covers 15 residues. CDR3 amino acids: CASSLTSSGANVLTF. The CDR3 nucleotides are TGCGCCAGCAGCTTGACTTCGTCTGGGGCCAACGTCCTGACTTTC.

V usage is TRBV10-3 and J usage is TRBJ2-7; D is unclear. CDR3 length: 12 amino acids. V lost 0 bases and J 3 bases, leaving 3 bases between the germline ends. Per germline, CDR1 ENHRY and CDR2 SYGVKD. The CDR3 reads CAISESRYEQYF. The CDR3 DNA sequence: TGTGCCATCAGTGAGTCGCGCTACGAGCAGTACTTC.

The gene calls are TRBV7-9 and TRBJ2-3; 8 nucleotides match TRBD2. Germline CDR1 SEHNR, CDR2 FQNEAQ (reference sequence). J was trimmed by 5 bases and V by 5 bases; bases with no gene match: 9. The CDR3 has 15 residues. The CDR3 reads CASSPTGGDGDTQYF. CDR3 bases: TGTGCCAGCAGCCCCACCGGGGGGGACGGAGATACGCAGTATTTT.

This chain links TRBV4-3 with TRBJ1-6, with D hard to call. From germline, CDR1 is LGHNA and CDR2 YSLEER. The V gene lost 0 bases and the J gene lost 0 bases, with 9 bases spanning the gap. The CDR3 runs to 17 residues. The CDR3 DNA reads as TGCGCCAGCAGCCAAGATCAGGCGAGCTCCTATAATTCACCCCTCCACTTT. Amino acids: CASSQDQASSYNSPLHF.

The chain couples TRBV7-9 to TRBJ2-5; a weak D match, TRBD2 (5 bases). Per germline, CDR1 SEHNR and CDR2 FQNEAQ (reference sequence). The CDR3 loop spans 15 amino acids. V was clipped by 3 bases and J by 1 base, with 12 bases between them. The CDR3: CASSLDSSFQETQYF. The CDR3 bases are TGTGCCAGCAGCTTGGACTCTAGCTTCCAAGAGACCCAGTACTTC.

The rearrangement uses TRBV7-2 and TRBJ2-1; D is perhaps TRBD1 (5 bases). V was trimmed by 2 bases and J by 7 bases, leaving 9 bases between them. The CDR3 extends over 13 amino acids. Looked up from germline, CDR1 is SGHTA and CDR2 is FQGNSA. The CDR3 coding sequence is TGTGCCAGCAGCTTAAACAGGATAAATGAGCAGTTCTTC. This sequence encodes CASSLNRINEQFF.

CDR3 DNA sequence: TGTGCCAGCTCATATGGGACTAGCGGGGGTCTCGGCACAGATACGCAGTATTTT. It specifies CASSYGTSGGLGTDTQYF. The genes are TRBV18 and TRBJ2-3; 14 nucleotides match TRBD2. CDR1 KGHSH and CDR2 LQKENI come from the germline V gene. J gave up 1 base and V 5 bases, and 8 bases lay outside the gene matches. The CDR3 length is 18 residues. The full variable domain, in which reference TRBV18 and TRBJ2-3 provide the parts outside the CDR3, is NAGVMQNPRHLVRRRGQEARLRCSPMKGHSHVYWYRQLPEEGLKFMVYLQKENIIDESGMPKERFSAEFPKEGPSILRIQQVVRGDSAAYFCASSYGTSGGLGTDTQYFGPGTRLTVL.

This rearrangement joins TRBV3-1 (or the pseudogene TRBV3-2) to TRBJ2-7; D may be TRBD1 (6 bases). The V gene lost 2 bases and the J gene lost 2 bases, with 10 bases spanning the gap. The CDR3 has 14 residues. Germline-derived CDR1 and CDR2 are LGHDT and YNNKEL (reference sequence). The CDR3 DNA follows: TGTGCCAGCAGCCAACTGGGGGCGGCCTACGAGCAGTACTTC. It codes for CASSQLGAAYEQYF.

The rearrangement links TRBV28 to TRBJ2-5; 8 bases match TRBD1. Germline-derived CDR1 and CDR2 are MDHEN and SYDVKM. This CDR3 has 15 amino acids. Trimming took 2 bases from V and 3 from J; bases not matched to a gene: 5. The CDR3 here is CASSLRGQVKETQYF. The CDR3 coding sequence is TGTGCCAGCAGTTTACGGGGACAGGTAAAAGAGACCCAGTACTTC.

J is TRBJ1-2 and V is TRBV19; 9 bases fit TRBD1. J lost 1 base, V lost 9 bases, and 12 bases had no gene match. The CDR3 loop spans 16 amino acids. Germline V lookup: CDR1 LNHDA, CDR2 SQIVND (reference sequence). In DNA form, the CDR3 reads TGTGCCAGCCGACCCCGAGGGACAGGGTTTAACTATGGCTACACCTTC. It codes for CASRPRGTGFNYGYTF.

This clone was detected once. This sequence joins TRBV12-3 or TRBV12-4 and TRBJ2-7, with TRBD1 as a possible D gene (6 bases). Trimming pared 3 bases from V and 2 bases from J, leaving 8 bases between. This CDR3 has 13 residues. CDR3 protein: CASSLTGTYEQYF. CDR3 nucleotides: TGTGCCAGCAGTTTGACAGGAACCTACGAGCAGTACTTC.

The V gene is TRBV11-2, the J gene TRBJ2-7, with 9 bases matching TRBD1. This CDR3 has 15 amino acids. The germline V gene encodes CDR1 SGHAT and CDR2 FQNNGV. After removal of 5 bases from V and 3 bases from J, the junction contained 8 bases not matched to a gene. The DNA of the CDR3 is TGTGCCAGCAGCCCGAGGACAGGGGCCTACTACGAGCAGTACTTC. Encoded protein: CASSPRTGAYYEQYF.

V usage is TRBV4-2 and J usage is TRBJ2-2; tentatively, D is TRBD1 (7 bases). With 2 bases removed from V and 0 bases from J, the gap between germline ends came to 10 bases. There are 16 residues in the CDR3. Germline V gives CDR1 LGHNA, CDR2 YNFKEQ. The CDR3 loop is CASSQRGTANTGELFF. The CDR3 DNA reads as TGTGCCAGCAGCCAACGCGGGACAGCGAACACCGGGGAGCTGTTTTTT.

Worth noting for this clone: At the DNA level, this CDR3 is encoded by other sequences in the same sample as well. This chain uses TRBV7-3 with TRBJ2-3; the match to TRBD1 covers 8 bases. The CDR3 is made up of 13 amino acids. Germline lookup yields CDR1 SGHTA and CDR2 FQGTGA. After removal of 6 bases from V and 6 bases from J, the junction contained 5 bases not matched to a gene. The CDR3 sequence: CASSRQGSDTQYF. CDR3 bases: TGTGCCAGCAGTAGACAGGGGTCTGATACGCAGTATTTT.

The V call is TRBV3-1 (or the pseudogene TRBV3-2), the J call TRBJ2-7; maybe TRBD2 (5 bases). Trimming left V 6 bases short and J 6 bases short, with 9 bases between. Per the germline V gene, CDR1 is LGHDT and CDR2 is YNNKEL (reference sequence). The CDR3 consists of 11 residues. In nucleotides, the CDR3 is TGTGCCAGCAGGAAGGCGGGCGAGCAGTACTTC. Translation gives CASRKAGEQYF.

The gene calls are TRBV6-2 or TRBV6-3 and TRBJ2-3, with D unresolved. Trimming left V 6 bases short and J 7 bases short, with 11 bases between. CDR1 and CDR2 from the germline V gene are MNHEY and SVGEGT. CDR3 size: 12 residues. The CDR3 coding sequence is TGTGCCAGCAGCTCACTTGGTTATACGCAGTATTTT. Translation gives CASSSLGYTQYF.

The J gene is TRBJ1-6, the V gene TRBV28; D uncertain. CDR3 length equals 13 residues. The V end lost 7 bases, the J end lost 6 bases, and 10 bases lay between the germline ends. CDR1 is MDHEN and CDR2 is SYDVKM in the germline V gene. The CDR3 bases are TGTGCCAGCAAGAGGGAACCTAATTCACCCCTCCACTTT. Translated: CASKREPNSPLHF.

V usage is TRBV28 and J usage is TRBJ1-4, with 7 bases aligning to TRBD1. CDR1 is MDHEN, CDR2 SYDVKM, per germline. V shed 4 bases, J shed 0 bases, and the junction held 5 bases outside the gene matches. The CDR3 contains 16 residues. Here the CDR3 reads CASSSGTVATNEKLFF. For the CDR3, the DNA is TGTGCCAGCAGTTCCGGGACAGTTGCAACTAATGAAAAACTGTTTTTT.

The chain carries TRBV5-1 and TRBJ1-3; D might be TRBD1 (5 bases). Between the trimmed V and J ends, which lost 0 bases and 0 bases, there was a span of 7 bases. The CDR3 loop spans 15 amino acids. Germline-derived CDR1 and CDR2 are SGHRS and YFSETQ. Here the CDR3 DNA reads TGCGCCAGCAGCTTGGGACAGCTCTCTGGAAACACCATATATTTT. Protein product: CASSLGQLSGNTIYF. Using reference TRBV5-1 and TRBJ1-3 for the parts outside the CDR3, the full variable domain is KAGVTQTPRYLIKTRGQQVTLSCSPISGHRSVSWYQQTPGQGLQFLFEYFSETQRNKGNFPGRFSGRQFSNSRSEMNVSTLELGDSALYLCASSLGQLSGNTIYFGEGSWLTVV.

The gene calls are TRBV7-2 and TRBJ1-3; the D is unclear. Looked up from germline, CDR1 is SGHTA and CDR2 is FQGNSA. The ends were cut back, 1 base at V and 0 bases at J, with 7 bases in the middle. The CDR3 sequence is 15 residues long. The CDR3 region is CASSLGPSSGNTIYF. The CDR3 DNA is TGTGCCAGCAGCTTAGGTCCGAGCTCTGGAAACACCATATATTTT. The complete variable domain, with remaining parts taken from reference TRBV7-2 and TRBJ1-3, reads GAGVSQSPSNKVTEKGKDVELRCDPISGHTALYWYRQSLGQGLEFLIYFQGNSAPDKSGLPSDRFSAERTGGSVSTLTIQRTQQEDSAVYLCASSLGPSSGNTIYFGEGSWLTVV.

The chain is built from TRBV6-2 or TRBV6-3 and TRBJ2-1, with 10 bases fitting TRBD2. J gave up 3 bases and V 3 bases, and 2 bases lay outside the gene matches. The CDR3 length is 15 residues. CDR1 and CDR2 from the germline V gene are MNHEY and SVGEGT. The CDR3 is CASSYGTSDYNEQFF. The CDR3 DNA sequence: TGTGCCAGCAGTTATGGGACTAGCGACTACAATGAGCAGTTCTTC.

This rearrangement joins TRBV2 to TRBJ2-3, with D maybe TRBD2 (6 bases). Germline V CDR1 and CDR2: SNHLY, FYNNEI. There are 16 residues in the CDR3. The V and J ends lost 0 bases and 7 bases respectively, with 17 bases between them. The DNA of the CDR3 is TGTGCCAGCAGTGAAGCGGATTCGGGACTCTATTATACGCAGTATTTT. Protein: CASSEADSGLYYTQYF.

The rearrangement links TRBV30 to TRBJ2-7, with 8 bases that match TRBD1. Trimming removed 4 bases from V and 4 bases from J; junction bases left unmatched: 9. CDR1 GTSNPN and CDR2 SVGIG come from the germline V gene (reference sequence). This CDR3 is 14 amino acids long. This CDR3 reads CAWNKGRGRYEQYF. The CDR3 coding sequence is TGTGCCTGGAATAAGGGCAGGGGGCGTTACGAGCAGTACTTC.